The 17 T cell receptor beta chains listed next were all sequenced from one sample in a study of cytomegalovirus exposure and HLA in healthy donors. The PCR was carried out with 60 Vbeta primers and 13 Jbeta primers. Some clones are missing from TCRdb's copy, which holds only in-frame ones; the method was immunoSEQ multiplex PCR. Of about 130,000 clones listed, around 80% were seen once; the top ten hold about 2.2%. Material for sequencing was PBMCs. These receptors all come from a man aged 25 to 40 in good health and CMV-seronegative.

CDR3 DNA sequence: TGTGCCAGCAACCTTGGAGGGACTCTTCAAGAGACCCAGTACTTC. Translation gives CASNLGGTLQETQYF. This sequence joins TRBV9 and TRBJ2-5; perhaps TRBD2 as D (6 bases). The V end was cut by 6 bases, the J end by 2 bases, with 17 bases between. The CDR3 covers 15 residues. Germline assignment: CDR1 SGDLS and CDR2 YYNGEE.

The chain uses TRBV5-4 and TRBJ1-2, with 8 nucleotides matching TRBD1. Germline V gene sequence: CDR1 SGHNT, CDR2 YYREEE (reference sequence). The CDR3 runs to 12 residues. The ends lost 4 bases at V and 8 bases at J; junction bases unmatched: 4. This chain's CDR3 is CASSPGQGGYTF. CDR3 nucleotide sequence: TGTGCCAGCAGCCCTGGACAGGGCGGCTACACCTTC.

This clone showed up just a few times. The chain couples TRBV10-3 to TRBJ1-5, with 7 bases lining up with TRBD1. The CDR3 has 13 amino acids. J lost 5 bases, V lost 2 bases, and 0 bases had no gene match. The germline gives CDR1 ENHRY, CDR2 SYGVKD. The CDR3 sequence: CAISEDRDQPQHF. CDR3 bases: TGTGCCATCAGTGAGGACAGGGATCAGCCCCAGCATTTT.

CDR3 residues: CASSGAVRTGVSDTQYF. CDR3 in DNA: TGTGCCAGCAGTGGCGCCGTTAGGACAGGGGTGTCAGATACGCAGTATTTT. The rearrangement joins TRBV6-1 to TRBJ2-3, with 9 bases that match TRBD1. The CDR3 runs to 17 residues. Trimming at V came to 4 bases and at J to 4 bases, leaving 12 bases not matched to a gene. Looked up from germline, CDR1 is MNHNS and CDR2 is SASEGT.

V is TRBV7-6 and J is TRBJ2-7; D uncertain. The CDR3 is 13 residues long. Trimming removed 0 bases at V and 5 bases at J, with 8 bases between. CDR1 SGHVS and CDR2 FNYEAQ come from the germline V gene. This chain's CDR3 is CASSLAFRDEQYF. CDR3 bases: TGTGCCAGCAGCTTAGCGTTTCGGGACGAGCAGTACTTC.

The chain couples TRBV2 to TRBJ2-5; 8 positions agree with TRBD2. This CDR3 is 16 amino acids long. Germline-derived CDR1 and CDR2 are SNHLY and FYNNEI. Unmatched junction bases numbered 4, after V lost 0 bases and J lost 1 base. CDR3 in amino acids: CASSEATGRGQETQYF. The DNA of the CDR3 is TGTGCCAGCAGTGAAGCTACCGGGAGGGGCCAAGAGACCCAGTACTTC. Full variable domain (remainder filled in from reference TRBV2 and TRBJ2-5): EPEVTQTPSHQVTQMGQEVILRCVPISNHLYFYWYRQILGQKVEFLVSFYNNEISEKSEIFDDQFSVERPDGSNFTLKIRSTKLEDSAMYFCASSEATGRGQETQYFGPGTRLLVL.

CDR3 nucleotides: TGTGCCAGCAGCTTCAACAGGGATTGGCCAGATACGCAGTATTTT. Its translation: CASSFNRDWPDTQYF. The chain carries TRBV11-2 and TRBJ2-3, with D possibly TRBD1 on 6 matching bases. Trimming shortened V by 3 bases and J by 4 bases, and 14 bases separated the two germline ends. This CDR3 is built from 15 residues. Germline V gives CDR1 SGHAT, CDR2 FQNNGV. The complete variable domain, with remaining parts taken from reference TRBV11-2 and TRBJ2-3, reads EAGVAQSPRYKIIEKRQSVAFWCNPISGHATLYWYQQILGQGPKLLIQFQNNGVVDDSQLPKDRFSAERLKGVDSTLKIQPAKLEDSAVYLCASSFNRDWPDTQYFGPGTRLTVL.

V gene TRBV18 combines with J gene TRBJ2-1; 12 positions agree with TRBD2. Germline V gene data show CDR1 as KGHSH and CDR2 as LQKENI. The CDR3 extends over 15 amino acids. Trimming removed 1 base from V and 9 bases from J; junction bases left unmatched: 4. The CDR3 loop reads CASSPRLAGVGEQFF. In DNA form, the CDR3 reads TGTGCCAGCTCACCACGACTAGCGGGAGTGGGTGAGCAGTTCTTC.

This clone was observed a handful of times. The V gene is TRBV30, the J gene TRBJ1-1; the match to TRBD1 covers 9 bases. CDR3 length: 16 residues. J gave up 4 bases and V 7 bases, and 16 bases lay outside the gene matches. CDR1 GTSNPN and CDR2 SVGIG come from the germline V gene (reference sequence). For the CDR3, the DNA is TGTGCCTTGAAGGCGCCCGGGACAGGGCATACCACTGAAGCTTTCTTT. Protein product: CALKAPGTGHTTEAFF.

J is TRBJ2-7 and V is TRBV7-9, with TRBD2 matching 7 bases. CDR3 length: 13 amino acids. CDR1 and CDR2 from the germline V gene are SEHNR and FQNEAQ (reference sequence). Trimming removed 2 bases from V and 12 bases from J; junction bases left unmatched: 10. The CDR3 protein is CASSLTPSGPRYF. The DNA for the CDR3 is TGTGCCAGCAGCTTAACCCCTAGCGGACCTCGGTACTTC.

This chain uses TRBV5-1 with TRBJ1-1; the match to TRBD1 covers 8 bases. The germline gives CDR1 SGHRS, CDR2 YFSETQ. This CDR3 comprises 15 residues. The V and J ends lost 4 bases and 2 bases, in that order; junction bases with no gene match: 7. This chain's CDR3 is CASSARQGQNTEAFF. In DNA form, the CDR3 reads TGCGCCAGCAGCGCTCGACAGGGGCAAAACACTGAAGCTTTCTTT.

V usage is TRBV15 and J usage is TRBJ2-1, with TRBD1 as a possible D gene (6 bases). Between the trimmed V and J ends, which lost 3 bases and 10 bases, there was a span of 10 bases. The germline CDR1 and CDR2 sequences are LNHNV and YYDKDF (reference sequence). The CDR3 is 12 residues long. The CDR3 spells CATSRRQGEQFF. DNA for the CDR3: TGTGCCACCAGCAGGCGTCAGGGGGAGCAGTTCTTC.

This clone was seen more than once but under ten times. J is TRBJ2-5 and V is TRBV6-5; perhaps TRBD2 as D (6 bases). The end of the DNA is better explained by TRBJ2-7, so the J call may be wrong. The CDR3 is made up of 13 amino acids. Germline V gives CDR1 MNHEY, CDR2 SVGAGI. CDR3 amino acids: CASTGSGSYEQYF. For the CDR3, the DNA is TGTGCCAGCACCGGGAGTGGGTCGTACGAGCAGTACTTC.

This chain links TRBV6-1 with TRBJ1-4, with D maybe TRBD1 (5 bases). The CDR3 loop spans 15 amino acids. From germline, CDR1 is MNHNS and CDR2 SASEGT. V lost 4 bases to trimming and J lost 8 bases, with 17 bases between them. The CDR3 region has the DNA TGTGCCAGCAGTGGTCGGGGGGTTCAAGGAGAAAAACTGTTTTTT. Protein sequence: CASSGRGVQGEKLFF.

This rearrangement joins TRBV4-1 to TRBJ2-7; 8 bases map to TRBD1. The J segment lost 1 base and the V segment lost 2 bases, leaving 7 bases of the junction unmatched. Per the germline V gene, CDR1 is MGHRA and CDR2 is YSYEKL. The CDR3 contains 16 residues. This CDR3 reads CASSQTLTGASYEQYF. In nucleotides, the CDR3 is TGCGCCAGCAGCCAAACCCTGACAGGGGCTTCCTACGAGCAGTACTTC.

This clone was counted between two and nine times. This rearrangement joins TRBV2 to TRBJ1-4; no clear D gene. V lost 8 bases and J lost 7, with 8 bases in between. The V gene's germline CDR1 is SNHLY and CDR2 FYNNEI. The CDR3 spans 11 residues. The CDR3 sequence: CASSPSEKLFF. DNA for the CDR3: TGTGCCAGCTCCCCCAGTGAAAAACTGTTTTTT.

This chain uses TRBV15 with TRBJ2-1; D may be TRBD2 (6 bases). V dropped 1 base and J dropped 2 bases, with 12 bases sitting between them. The CDR3 spans 16 residues. Germline CDR1 LNHNV, CDR2 YYDKDF (reference sequence). CDR3 sequence: CATSRAGEGTYNEQFF. The CDR3 DNA is TGTGCCACCAGCAGAGCGGGAGAGGGGACCTACAATGAGCAGTTCTTC. The full variable domain, completed using reference TRBV15 and TRBJ2-1, is DAMVIQNPRYQVTQFGKPVTLSCSQTLNHNVMYWYQQKSSQAPKLLFHYYDKDFNNEADTPDNFQSRRPNTSFCFLDIRSPGLGDTAMYLCATSRAGEGTYNEQFFGPGTRLTVL.